This T cell receptor (beta chain) was observed in a study of shared clonotypes between healthy human individuals. About the study: Plates per donor: three CD4 naive, three CD4 memory, two CD8 naive, one CD8 memory.

As regards this clone: The antigen remains unidentified.

Study-wide results and limits: Tissues were not sampled, only blood, and their repertoires likely differ.

V was clipped by 3 bases and J by 2 bases; unmatched bases: 4. Per germline, CDR1 SEHNR and CDR2 FQNEAQ (reference sequence). This CDR3 contains 14 residues. Execution of the assay was at deep level. Every subset's genomic DNA went evenly onto several immunoSEQ plates. TCRdb keeps only in-frame clones here, not all; method: immunoSEQ multiplex PCR. The table lists 2 million to 3 million clones, around 90% of them singletons. This rearrangement joins TRBV7-9 to TRBJ2-7; TRBD1 aligns across 7 bases. Sequenced: naive CD4+ T cells sorted from blood. As for subset: CD45RA+ positively selected. The clonotype comes from a young man in good health. The CDR3 loop reads CASSFLQGPYEQYF. CDR3 sequence (DNA): TGTGCCAGCAGCTTTCTACAGGGGCCCTACGAGCAGTACTTC.